This T cell receptor beta chain was recorded in a study of T-cell memory formation after mild COVID-19. Study-wide findings and caveats: The authors did not confirm SARS-CoV-2 specificity of second-wave clones peaking day 37.

This clonotype was seen repeatedly, ten times or more. Antigen specificity is unknown. TCRdb itself ran the 5' RACE reads through MiXCR, one entry per CDR3 protein. The table lists around 200,000 distinct CDR3 sequences, 9.5% of them singletons, with 3% to 4.5% in the top ten. CDR3 length: 15 amino acids. Germline V gene sequence: CDR1 SGHRS, CDR2 YFSETQ. V lost 2 bases to trimming and J lost 3 bases, with 11 bases between them. The V gene is TRBV5-1, the J gene TRBJ2-2; a possible D gene is TRBD2 (5 bases). Sequencing was performed on PBMCs or a T cell subset sorted from them (not recorded which). This clonotype was sampled from a man in his late teens or twenties who had mild COVID-19 (a few samples of this study predate the infection). Cell type and time point are not known. The CDR3 is CASSFPSGDTGELFF. DNA of the CDR3: TGCGCCAGCAGCTTTCCCTCCGGGGACACCGGGGAGCTGTTTTTT.